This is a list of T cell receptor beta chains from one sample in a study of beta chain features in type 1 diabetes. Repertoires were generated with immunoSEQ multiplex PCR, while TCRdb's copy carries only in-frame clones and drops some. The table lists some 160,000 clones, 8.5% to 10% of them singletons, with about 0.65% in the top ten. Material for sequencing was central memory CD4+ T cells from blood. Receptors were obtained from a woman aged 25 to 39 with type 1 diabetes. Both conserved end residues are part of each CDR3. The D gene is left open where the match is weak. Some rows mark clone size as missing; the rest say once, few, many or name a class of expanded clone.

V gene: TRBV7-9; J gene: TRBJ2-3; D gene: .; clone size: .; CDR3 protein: CASSLIGGSTDTQYF; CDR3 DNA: TGTGCCAGCAGCTTAATCGGCGGGAGCACAGATACGCAGTATTTT
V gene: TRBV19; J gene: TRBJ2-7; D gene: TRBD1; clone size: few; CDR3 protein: CASSTRGQGPSYEQYF; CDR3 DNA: TGTGCCAGTAGTACCCGAGGACAGGGGCCCTCCTACGAGCAGTACTTC
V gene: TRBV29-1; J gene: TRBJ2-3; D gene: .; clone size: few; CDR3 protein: CSVGSLTGDTQYF; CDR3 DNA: TGCAGCGTTGGCAGTCTAACGGGGGATACGCAGTATTTT
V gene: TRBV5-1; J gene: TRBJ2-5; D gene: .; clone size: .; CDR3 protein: CASSQQETQYF; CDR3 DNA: TGCGCCAGCAGTCAGCAAGAGACCCAGTACTTC
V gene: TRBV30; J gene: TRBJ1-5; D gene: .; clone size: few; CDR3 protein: CAWSVGAGFHQPQHF; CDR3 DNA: TGTGCCTGGAGTGTAGGGGCCGGCTTCCATCAGCCCCAGCATTTT
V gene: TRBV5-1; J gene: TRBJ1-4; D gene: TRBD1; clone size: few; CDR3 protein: CASSTEGGGEKLFF; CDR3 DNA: TGCGCCAGCAGCACCGAAGGGGGCGGGGAAAAACTGTTTTTT
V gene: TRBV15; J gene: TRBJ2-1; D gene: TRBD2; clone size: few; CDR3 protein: CATSRSRTSGNEQFF; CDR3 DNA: TGTGCCACCAGCAGATCAAGGACTAGCGGCAATGAGCAGTTCTTC
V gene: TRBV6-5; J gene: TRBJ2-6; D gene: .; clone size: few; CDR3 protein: CASSYSGGSGANVLTF; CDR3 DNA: TGTGCCAGCAGTTACTCGGGGGGCTCTGGGGCCAACGTCCTGACTTTC
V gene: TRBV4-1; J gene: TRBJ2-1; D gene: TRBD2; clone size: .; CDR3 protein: CASSLGTSGKNEQFF; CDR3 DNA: TGCGCCAGCAGCCTTGGGACTAGCGGAAAGAATGAGCAGTTCTTC
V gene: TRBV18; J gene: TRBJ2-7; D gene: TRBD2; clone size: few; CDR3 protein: CASSPRLAGGHEQYF; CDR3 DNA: TGTGCCAGCTCACCTCGACTAGCGGGAGGTCACGAGCAGTACTTC
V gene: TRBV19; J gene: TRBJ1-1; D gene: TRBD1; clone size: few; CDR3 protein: CASTPKGGVGAFF; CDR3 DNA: TGTGCCAGTACCCCGAAAGGGGGCGTAGGGGCTTTCTTT
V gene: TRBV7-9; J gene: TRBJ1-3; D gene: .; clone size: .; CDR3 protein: CASSLMALSGNTIYF; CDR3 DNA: TGTGCCAGCAGCTTAATGGCCCTCTCTGGAAACACCATATATTTT
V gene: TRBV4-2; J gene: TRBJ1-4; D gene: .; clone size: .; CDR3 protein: CASSQVGGTNEKLFF; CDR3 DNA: TGTGCCAGCAGCCAAGTGGGGGGGACTAATGAAAAACTGTTTTTT
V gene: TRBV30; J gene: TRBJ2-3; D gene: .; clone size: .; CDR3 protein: CAWSSETFYFADTQYF; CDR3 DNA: TGTGCCTGGAGTTCGGAGACTTTCTACTTTGCGGATACGCAGTATTTT
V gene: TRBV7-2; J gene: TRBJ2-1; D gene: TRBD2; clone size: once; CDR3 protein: CASSSGVSGRAHEQFF; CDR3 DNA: TGTGCCAGCAGCTCCGGAGTTAGCGGGAGGGCCCATGAGCAGTTCTTC
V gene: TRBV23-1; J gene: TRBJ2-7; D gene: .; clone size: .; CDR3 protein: CASSQWKRDKGYEQYF; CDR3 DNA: TGCGCCAGCAGTCAATGGAAGCGGGACAAGGGCTACGAGCAGTACTTC
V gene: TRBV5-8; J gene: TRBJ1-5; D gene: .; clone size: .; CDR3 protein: CASSLGRTRNQPQHF; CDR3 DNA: TGTGCCAGCAGCTTGGGCAGGACTCGCAATCAGCCCCAGCATTTT
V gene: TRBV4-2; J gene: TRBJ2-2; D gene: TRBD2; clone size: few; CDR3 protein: CASSQGLAVNTGELFF; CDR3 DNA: TGTGCCAGCAGCCAAGGCCTAGCGGTGAACACCGGGGAGCTGTTTTTT
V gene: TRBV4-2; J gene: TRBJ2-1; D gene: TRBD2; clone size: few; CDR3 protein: CASSPEGLARDEQFF; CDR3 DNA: TGTGCCAGCAGCCCCGAGGGACTAGCGCGGGATGAGCAGTTCTTC
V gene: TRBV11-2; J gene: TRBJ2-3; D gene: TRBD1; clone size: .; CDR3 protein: CASSLLQGALSTDTQYF; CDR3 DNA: TGTGCCAGCAGCTTACTCCAGGGGGCCCTCAGCACAGATACGCAGTATTTT
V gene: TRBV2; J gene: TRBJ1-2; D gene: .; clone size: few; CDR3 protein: CASSKEPQNYGYTF; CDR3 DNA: TGTGCCAGCAGTAAAGAACCCCAGAACTATGGCTACACCTTC
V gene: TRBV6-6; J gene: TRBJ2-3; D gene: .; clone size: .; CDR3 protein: CASSYQQGHTDTQYF; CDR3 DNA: TGTGCCAGCAGTTACCAACAGGGCCACACAGATACGCAGTATTTT
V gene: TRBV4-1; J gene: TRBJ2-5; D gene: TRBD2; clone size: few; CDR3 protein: CASSQDSGTSGSGETQYF; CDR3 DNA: TGCGCCAGCAGCCAAGATTCGGGGACTAGCGGGAGTGGGGAGACCCAGTACTTC
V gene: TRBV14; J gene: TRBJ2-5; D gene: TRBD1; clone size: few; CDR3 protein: CASSLRTGTETQYF; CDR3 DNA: TGTGCCAGCAGCCTACGGACAGGGACAGAGACCCAGTACTTC
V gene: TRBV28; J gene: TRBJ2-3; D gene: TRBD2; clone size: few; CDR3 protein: CASSPPHSGRAQYF; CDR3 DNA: TGTGCCAGCAGTCCCCCTCACTCGGGGAGGGCCCAGTATTTT
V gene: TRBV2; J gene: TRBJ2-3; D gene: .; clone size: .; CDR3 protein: CASTAGRTSTDTQYF; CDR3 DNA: TGTGCCAGCACGGCGGGACGGACTAGCACAGATACGCAGTATTTT
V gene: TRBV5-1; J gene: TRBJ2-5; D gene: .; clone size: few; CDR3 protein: CASWNAGAETQYF; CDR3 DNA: TGCGCCAGTTGGAACGCGGGCGCGGAGACCCAGTACTTC
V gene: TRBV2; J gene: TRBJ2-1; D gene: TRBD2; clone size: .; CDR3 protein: CASRLAGSSYNEQFF; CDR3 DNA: TGTGCCAGCAGACTAGCGGGGAGCTCCTACAATGAGCAGTTCTTC
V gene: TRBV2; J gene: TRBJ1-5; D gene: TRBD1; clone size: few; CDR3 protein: CASSWDRDQPQHF; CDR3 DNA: TGTGCCAGCAGTTGGGACAGGGATCAGCCCCAGCATTTT